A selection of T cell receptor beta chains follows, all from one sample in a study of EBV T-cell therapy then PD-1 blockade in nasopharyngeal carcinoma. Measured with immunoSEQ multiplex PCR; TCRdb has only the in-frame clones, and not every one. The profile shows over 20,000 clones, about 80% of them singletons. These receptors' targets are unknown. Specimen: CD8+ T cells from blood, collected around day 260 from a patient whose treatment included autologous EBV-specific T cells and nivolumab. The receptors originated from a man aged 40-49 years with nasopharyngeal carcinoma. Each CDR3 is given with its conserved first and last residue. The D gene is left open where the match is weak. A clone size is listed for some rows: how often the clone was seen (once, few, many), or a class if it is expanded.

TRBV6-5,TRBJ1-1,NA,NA,CASSYLWNTEAFF,TGTGCCAGCAGTTACTTGTGGAACACTGAAGCTTTCTTT
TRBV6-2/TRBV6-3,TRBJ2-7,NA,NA,CASSRLGFGYEQYF,TGTGCCAGCAGTCGACTGGGATTTGGGTACGAGCAGTACTTC
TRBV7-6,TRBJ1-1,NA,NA,CASSRDGDTEAFF,TGTGCCAGCAGCCGGGACGGGGACACTGAAGCTTTCTTT
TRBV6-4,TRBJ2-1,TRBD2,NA,CASSVIAGGSGEQFF,TGTGCCAGCAGTGTAATAGCGGGGGGCTCCGGTGAGCAGTTCTTC
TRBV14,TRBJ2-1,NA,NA,CASSQRASGGYNEQFF,TGTGCCAGCAGCCAACGGGCTTCAGGCGGGTACAATGAGCAGTTCTTC
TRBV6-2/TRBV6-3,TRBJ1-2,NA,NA,CASSYVGYGYTF,TGTGCCAGCAGTTACGTAGGCTATGGCTACACCTTC
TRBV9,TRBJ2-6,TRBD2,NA,CASSGRGAIGANVLTF,TGTGCCAGCAGCGGGCGGGGGGCAATCGGGGCCAACGTCCTGACTTTC
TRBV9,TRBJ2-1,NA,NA,CASSLNEGEQFF,TGTGCCAGCAGCCTCAACGAAGGTGAGCAGTTCTTC
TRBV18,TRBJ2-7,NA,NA,CASSPSAYEQYF,TGTGCCAGCTCACCGTCGGCCTACGAGCAGTACTTC
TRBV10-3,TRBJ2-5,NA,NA,CAISESVGVETQYF,TGTGCCATCAGTGAGTCGGTCGGGGTGGAGACCCAGTACTTC
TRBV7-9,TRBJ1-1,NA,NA,CASSLLEGDRTEAFF,TGTGCCAGCAGCTTATTAGAGGGGGATCGGACTGAAGCTTTCTTT
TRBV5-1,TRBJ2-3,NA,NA,CASSLRTVIDTQYF,TGCGCCAGCAGCTTGAGGACAGTTATAGATACGCAGTATTTT
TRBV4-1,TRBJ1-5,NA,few,CASSQVEGVSNQPQHF,TGCGCCAGCAGCCAAGTCGAGGGTGTTAGCAATCAGCCCCAGCATTTT
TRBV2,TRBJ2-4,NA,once,CASKREIQYF,TGTGCCAGCAAACGCGAAATTCAGTACTTC
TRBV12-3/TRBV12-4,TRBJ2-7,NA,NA,CASSRGYHEQYF,TGTGCCAGCAGTCGGGGCTATCACGAGCAGTACTTC
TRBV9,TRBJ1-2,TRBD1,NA,CASSVALTGGHTF,TGTGCCAGCAGCGTAGCCTTAACAGGGGGCCACACCTTC
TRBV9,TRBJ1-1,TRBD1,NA,CASSVGQGYTEAFF,TGTGCCAGCAGCGTTGGACAGGGTTACACTGAAGCTTTCTTT
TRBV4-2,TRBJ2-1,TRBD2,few,CASSQLGTSGNEQFF,TGTGCCAGCAGCCAACTGGGGACTAGCGGGAATGAGCAGTTCTTC
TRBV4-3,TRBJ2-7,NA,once,CASSQDLQGTPYEQYF,TGCGCCAGCAGCCAAGACCTCCAGGGTACCCCCTACGAGCAGTACTTC
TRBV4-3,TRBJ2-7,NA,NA,CASSQAQGRYEQYF,TGCGCCAGCAGCCAGGCCCAAGGCCGCTACGAGCAGTACTTC
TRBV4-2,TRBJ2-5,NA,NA,CASSQESRVETQYF,TGTGCCAGCAGCCAAGAGTCCCGGGTGGAGACCCAGTACTTC
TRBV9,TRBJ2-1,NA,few,CASSVFPIDNEQFF,TGTGCCAGCAGCGTATTCCCTATTGACAATGAGCAGTTCTTC
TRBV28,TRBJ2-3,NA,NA,CASSLVDNTDTQYF,TGTGCCAGCAGTTTAGTGGACAACACAGATACGCAGTATTTT
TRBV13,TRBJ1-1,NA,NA,CASTIPGERDTEAFF,TGTGCCAGCACCATTCCTGGGGAGCGCGACACTGAAGCTTTCTTT
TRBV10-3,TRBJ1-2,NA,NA,CAVWDNTRVGYGYTF,TGTGCCGTTTGGGACAATACCCGCGTGGGCTATGGCTACACCTTC
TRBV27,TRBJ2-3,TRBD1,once,CASSVMGTGPDTQYF,TGTGCCAGCAGTGTAATGGGGACAGGACCAGATACGCAGTATTTT
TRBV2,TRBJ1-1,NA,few,CASSVGLEAFF,TGTGCCAGCAGTGTAGGGCTTGAAGCTTTCTTT
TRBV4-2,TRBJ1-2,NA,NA,CASSPSRGDAWGYTF,TGTGCCAGCAGCCCCTCGAGGGGCGATGCCTGGGGCTACACCTTC
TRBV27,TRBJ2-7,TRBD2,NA,CASSPPAGGGYEQYF,TGTGCCAGCAGTCCCCCAGCGGGGGGCGGGTACGAGCAGTACTTC
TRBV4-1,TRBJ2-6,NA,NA,CASSQQLSGANVLTF,TGCGCCAGCAGCCAACAGCTCTCTGGGGCCAACGTCCTGACTTTC
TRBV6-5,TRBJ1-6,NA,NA,CASSSSGWFLHF,TGTGCCAGCAGTTCTTCCGGCTGGTTCCTCCACTTT
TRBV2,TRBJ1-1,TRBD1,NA,CASEAGQGWPEAFF,TGTGCCAGCGAAGCGGGACAGGGATGGCCTGAAGCTTTCTTT
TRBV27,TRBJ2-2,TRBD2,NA,CASSSRLAGITGELFF,TGTGCCAGCAGTTCTCGTCTAGCGGGGATCACCGGGGAGCTGTTTTTT
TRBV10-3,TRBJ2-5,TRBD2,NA,CAISGGLAGGPPETQYF,TGTGCCATCAGTGGGGGACTAGCGGGGGGGCCCCCCGAGACCCAGTACTTC
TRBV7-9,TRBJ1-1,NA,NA,CASNRQGWGTEAFF,TGTGCCAGCAACAGGCAGGGGTGGGGAACTGAAGCTTTCTTT
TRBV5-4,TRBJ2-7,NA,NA,CASSLGRTSTEYYEQYF,TGTGCCAGCAGCTTGGGGAGAACATCGACAGAATACTACGAGCAGTACTTC
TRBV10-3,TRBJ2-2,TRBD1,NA,CAIGRQGASGELFF,TGTGCCATCGGGAGACAGGGTGCCTCCGGGGAGCTGTTTTTT
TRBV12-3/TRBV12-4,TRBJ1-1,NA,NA,CASSFVNTEAFF,TGTGCCAGCAGTTTTGTGAACACTGAAGCTTTCTTT
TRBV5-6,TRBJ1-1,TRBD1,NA,CASSFPGTGSHEMNTEAFF,TGTGCCAGCAGCTTCCCCGGGACAGGGAGTCACGAGATGAACACTGAAGCTTTCTTT
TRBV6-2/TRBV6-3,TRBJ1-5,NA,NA,CASSYTGPRYQPQHF,TGTGCCAGCAGTTACACGGGGCCAAGGTATCAGCCCCAGCATTTT
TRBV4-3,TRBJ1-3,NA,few,CASSQDIGGPKGLFAGNTIYF,TGCGCCAGCAGCCAAGATATAGGGGGACCAAAGGGGCTCTTCGCGGGAAACACCATATATTTT
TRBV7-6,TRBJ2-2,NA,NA,CASSLGRGYTGELFF,TGTGCCAGCAGCTTAGGGCGGGGATACACCGGGGAGCTGTTTTTT
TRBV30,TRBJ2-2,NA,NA,CAWATGTLNTGELFF,TGTGCCTGGGCCACAGGGACCCTGAACACCGGGGAGCTGTTTTTT
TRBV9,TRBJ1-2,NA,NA,CASSGNGYTF,TGTGCCAGCAGCGGTAATGGCTACACCTTC
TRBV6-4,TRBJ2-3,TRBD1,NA,CASSDSGDRGDTQYF,TGTGCCAGCAGTGACTCTGGGGACAGGGGCGATACGCAGTATTTT
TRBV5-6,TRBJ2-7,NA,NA,CASSFGPRETYEQYF,TGTGCCAGCAGCTTTGGACCCAGGGAAACCTACGAGCAGTACTTC
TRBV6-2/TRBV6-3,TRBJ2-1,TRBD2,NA,CASRPRTSAGGYNEQFF,TGTGCCAGCAGGCCTCGTACTTCGGCGGGGGGCTACAATGAGCAGTTCTTC
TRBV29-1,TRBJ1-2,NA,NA,CSVEPQGWNYGYTF,TGCAGCGTTGAACCTCAGGGGTGGAACTATGGCTACACCTTC
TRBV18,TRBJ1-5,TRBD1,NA,CASSPAGQGVQPQHF,TGTGCCAGCTCACCAGCCGGACAGGGGGTTCAGCCCCAGCATTTT
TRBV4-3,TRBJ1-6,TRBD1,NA,CASSPGTAAYNSPLHF,TGCGCCAGCAGCCCTGGGACAGCGGCCTATAATTCACCCCTCCACTTT